The present T cell receptor (beta chain) was sequenced within a study of T-cell memory formation after mild COVID-19. At the level of the study: There were largely donor-specific TCR clusters.

Germline-derived CDR1 and CDR2 are SGHVS and FQNEAQ. CDR3 length: 14 amino acids. With V trimmed by 8 bases and J by 6 bases, 9 bases remained unmatched. UMIs and sample barcodes were carried by the TCR alpha and TCR beta cDNA libraries that 5'RACE produced using constant-segment primers. TCRdb used MiXCR to reprocess the 5' RACE reads, holding one entry per CDR3 protein. Seen here are roughly 200,000 distinct CDR3 sequences, about 16% observed once, and the top ten hold 2% to 3%. Of note for this clonotype: What it binds is unknown.

Overall study findings and caveats: Some responding clones appeared in pre-infection memory, suggesting cross-reactive memory joined.

Source material: PBMCs or a T cell subset sorted from them (not recorded which). This TCR came from an adult woman who had mild COVID-19 (a few samples of this study predate the infection). Cell type and time point are not known. The gene calls are TRBV7-8 and TRBJ2-1; 8 nucleotides match TRBD2. Here the CDR3 reads CASVPRGARNEQFF. The CDR3 DNA reads TGTGCCAGCGTCCCGCGGGGGGCGCGCAATGAGCAGTTCTTC.